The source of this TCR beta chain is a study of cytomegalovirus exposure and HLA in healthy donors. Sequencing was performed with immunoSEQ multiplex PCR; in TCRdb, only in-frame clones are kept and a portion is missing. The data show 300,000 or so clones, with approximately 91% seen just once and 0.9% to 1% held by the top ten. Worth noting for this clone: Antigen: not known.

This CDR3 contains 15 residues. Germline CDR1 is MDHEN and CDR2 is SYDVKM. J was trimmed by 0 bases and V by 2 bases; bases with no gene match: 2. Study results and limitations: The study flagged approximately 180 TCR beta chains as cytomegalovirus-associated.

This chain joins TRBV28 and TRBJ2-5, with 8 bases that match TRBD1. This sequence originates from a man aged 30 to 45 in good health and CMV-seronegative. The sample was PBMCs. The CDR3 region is CASSLGDRYQETQYF. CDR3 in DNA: TGTGCCAGCAGTTTAGGGGACAGGTACCAAGAGACCCAGTACTTC. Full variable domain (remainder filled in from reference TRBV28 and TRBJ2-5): DVKVTQSSRYLVKRTGEKVFLECVQDMDHENMFWYRQDPGLGLRLIYFSYDVKMKEKGDIPEGYSVSREKKERFSLILESASTNQTSMYLCASSLGDRYQETQYFGPGTRLLVL.